This T cell receptor (beta chain) came from a study of cytomegalovirus exposure and HLA in healthy donors. Overall study findings and caveats: The study assumed roughly uniform donor sequencing depth for presence/absence analyses. Within an earlier analysis, most TCR beta V segments proved productive either about 90% or about 30% of the time.

A note on this clone: Its antigen is unknown.

The PCR employed 60 Vbeta primers together with 13 Jbeta primers. This table comes from immunoSEQ multiplex PCR, and its TCRdb copy is limited to in-frame clones, with some not included. Of fewer than 250,000 clones in the sample, 82% were seen once. In germline, CDR1 is LNHNV, CDR2 YYDKDF (reference sequence). This CDR3 contains 15 residues. V gave up 1 base and J gave up 7 bases, with 16 bases separating them. V and J are TRBV15 and TRBJ1-2; D ambiguous. The source material was PBMCs. This receptor was taken from a man aged 40-55 years in good health and CMV-seropositive. In DNA, the CDR3 is TGTGCCACCAGCAGAGTGGACCGGGATGCAGGTGGCTACACCTTC. Its translation is CATSRVDRDAGGYTF.